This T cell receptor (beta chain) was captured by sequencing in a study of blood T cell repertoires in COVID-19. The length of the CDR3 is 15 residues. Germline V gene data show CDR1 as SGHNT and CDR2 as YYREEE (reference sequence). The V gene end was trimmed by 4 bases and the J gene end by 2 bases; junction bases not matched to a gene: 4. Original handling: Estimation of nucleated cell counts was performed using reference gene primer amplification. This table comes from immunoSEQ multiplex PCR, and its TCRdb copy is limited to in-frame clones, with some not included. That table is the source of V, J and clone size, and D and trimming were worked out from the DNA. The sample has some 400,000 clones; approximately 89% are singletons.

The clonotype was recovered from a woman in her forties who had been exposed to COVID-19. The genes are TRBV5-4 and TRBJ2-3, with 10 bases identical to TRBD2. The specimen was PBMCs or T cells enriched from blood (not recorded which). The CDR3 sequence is CASSRAGGSTDTQYF. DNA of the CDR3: TGTGCCAGCAGCCGAGCGGGGGGGTCCACAGATACGCAGTATTTT. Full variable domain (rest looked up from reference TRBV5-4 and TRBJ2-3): ETGVTQSPTHLIKTRGQQVTLRCSSQSGHNTVSWYQQALGQGPQFIFQYYREEENGRGNFPPRFSGLQFPNYSSELNVNALELDDSALYLCASSRAGGSTDTQYFGPGTRLTVL.